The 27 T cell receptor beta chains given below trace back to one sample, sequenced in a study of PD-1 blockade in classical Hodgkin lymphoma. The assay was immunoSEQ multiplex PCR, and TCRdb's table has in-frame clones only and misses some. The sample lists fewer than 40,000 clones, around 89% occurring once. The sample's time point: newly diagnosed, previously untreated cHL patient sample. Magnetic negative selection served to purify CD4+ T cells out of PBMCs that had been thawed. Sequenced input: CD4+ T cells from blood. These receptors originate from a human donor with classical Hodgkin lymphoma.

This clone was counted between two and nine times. DNA for the CDR3: TGTGCCAGCCGACAGGGTTCCTATGGCTACACCTTC. The encoded protein is CASRQGSYGYTF. This rearrangement joins TRBV10-3 to TRBJ1-2; 7 bases are a match to TRBD1. CDR3 length: 12 amino acids. Trimming at V came to 10 bases and at J to 4 bases, leaving 6 bases not matched to a gene. Germline lookup yields CDR1 ENHRY and CDR2 SYGVKD.

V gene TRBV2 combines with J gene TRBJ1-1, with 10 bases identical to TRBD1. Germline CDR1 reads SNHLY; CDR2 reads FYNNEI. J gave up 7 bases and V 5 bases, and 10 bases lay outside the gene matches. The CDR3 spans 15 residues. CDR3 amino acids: CASSLFGTGVGEAFF. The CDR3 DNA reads TGTGCCAGCAGTCTTTTCGGGACAGGGGTGGGTGAAGCTTTCTTT.

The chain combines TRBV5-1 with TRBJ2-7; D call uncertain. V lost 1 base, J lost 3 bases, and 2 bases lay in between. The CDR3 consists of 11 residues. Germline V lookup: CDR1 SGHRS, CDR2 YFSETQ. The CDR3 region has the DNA TGCGCCAGCAGCTTGAACTACGAGCAGTACTTC. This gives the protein CASSLNYEQYF.

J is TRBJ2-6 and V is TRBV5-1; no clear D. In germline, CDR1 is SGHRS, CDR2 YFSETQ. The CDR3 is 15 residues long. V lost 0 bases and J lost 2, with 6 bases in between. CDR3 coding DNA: TGCGCCAGCAGCTTGGAAGGGCCTGGGGCCAACGTCCTGACTTTC. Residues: CASSLEGPGANVLTF. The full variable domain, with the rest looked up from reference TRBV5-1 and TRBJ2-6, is KAGVTQTPRYLIKTRGQQVTLSCSPISGHRSVSWYQQTPGQGLQFLFEYFSETQRNKGNFPGRFSGRQFSNSRSEMNVSTLELGDSALYLCASSLEGPGANVLTFGAGSRLTVL.

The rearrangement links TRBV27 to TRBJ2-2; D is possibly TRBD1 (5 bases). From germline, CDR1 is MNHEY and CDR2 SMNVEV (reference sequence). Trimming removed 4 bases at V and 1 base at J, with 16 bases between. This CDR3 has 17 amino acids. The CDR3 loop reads CASSSPFGQKNTGELFF. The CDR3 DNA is TGTGCCAGCAGTTCCCCGTTCGGACAAAAGAACACCGGGGAGCTGTTTTTT.

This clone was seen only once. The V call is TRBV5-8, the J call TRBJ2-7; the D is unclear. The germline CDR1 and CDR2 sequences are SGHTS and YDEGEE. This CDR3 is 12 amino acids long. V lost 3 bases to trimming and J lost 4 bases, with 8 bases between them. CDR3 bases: TGTGCCAGCAGCTCCCCCGCGTACGAGCAGTACTTC. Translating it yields CASSSPAYEQYF.

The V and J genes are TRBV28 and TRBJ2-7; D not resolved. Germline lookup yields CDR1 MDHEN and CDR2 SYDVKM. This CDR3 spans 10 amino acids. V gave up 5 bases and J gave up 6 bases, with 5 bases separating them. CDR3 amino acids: CASSAVEQYF. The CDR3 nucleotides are TGTGCCAGCAGTGCCGTCGAGCAGTACTTC.

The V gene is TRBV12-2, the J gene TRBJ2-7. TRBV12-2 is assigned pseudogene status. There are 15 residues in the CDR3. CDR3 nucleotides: TGTGCAAGTCGCCCCTTTCGGGGGCTGGCCTACGAGCAGTACTTC. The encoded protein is CASRPFRGLAYEQYF.

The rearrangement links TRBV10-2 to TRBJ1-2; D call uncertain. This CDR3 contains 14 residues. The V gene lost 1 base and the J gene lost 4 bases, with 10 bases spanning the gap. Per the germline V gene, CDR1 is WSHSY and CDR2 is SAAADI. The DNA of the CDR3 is TGCGCCAGCAGTGAGTTCGCCGGGAGCTATGGCTACACCTTC. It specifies CASSEFAGSYGYTF.

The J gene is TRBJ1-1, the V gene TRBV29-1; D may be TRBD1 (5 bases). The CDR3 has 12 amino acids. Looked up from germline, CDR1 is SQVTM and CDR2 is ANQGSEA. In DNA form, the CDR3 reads TGCAGTGCCTCTGACAGCGACACTGAAGCTTTCTTT. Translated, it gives CSASDSDTEAFF.

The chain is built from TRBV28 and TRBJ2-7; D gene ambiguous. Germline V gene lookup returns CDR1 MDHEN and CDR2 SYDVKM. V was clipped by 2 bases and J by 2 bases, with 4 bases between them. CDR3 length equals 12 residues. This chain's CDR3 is CASSLVPYEQYF. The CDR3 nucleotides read TGTGCCAGCAGTTTAGTTCCCTACGAGCAGTACTTC.

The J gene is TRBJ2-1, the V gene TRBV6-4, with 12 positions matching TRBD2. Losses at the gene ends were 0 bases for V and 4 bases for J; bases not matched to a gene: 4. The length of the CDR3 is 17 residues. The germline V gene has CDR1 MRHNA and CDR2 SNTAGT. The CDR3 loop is CASSDSPGLAGYNEQFF. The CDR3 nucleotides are TGTGCCAGCAGTGACTCGCCAGGACTAGCGGGGTACAATGAGCAGTTCTTC.

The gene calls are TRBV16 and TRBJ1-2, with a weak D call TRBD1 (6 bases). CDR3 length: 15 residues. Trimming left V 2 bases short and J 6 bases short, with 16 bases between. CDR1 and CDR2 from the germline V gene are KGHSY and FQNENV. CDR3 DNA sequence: TGTGCCAGCAGCCAAAACAGGGTTCCCGGTGATGGCTACACCTTC. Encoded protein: CASSQNRVPGDGYTF. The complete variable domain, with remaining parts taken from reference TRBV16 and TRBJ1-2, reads GEEVAQTPKHLVRGEGQKAKLYCAPIKGHSYVFWYQQVLKNEFKFLISFQNENVFDETGMPKERFSAKCLPNSPCSLEIQATKLEDSAVYFCASSQNRVPGDGYTFGSGTRLTVV.

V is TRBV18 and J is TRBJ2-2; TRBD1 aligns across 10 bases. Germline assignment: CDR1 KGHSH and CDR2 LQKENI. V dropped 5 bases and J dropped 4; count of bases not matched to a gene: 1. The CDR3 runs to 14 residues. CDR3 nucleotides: TGTGCCAGCTCAAGGGACAGGGGCACCGGGGAGCTGTTTTTT. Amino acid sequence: CASSRDRGTGELFF.

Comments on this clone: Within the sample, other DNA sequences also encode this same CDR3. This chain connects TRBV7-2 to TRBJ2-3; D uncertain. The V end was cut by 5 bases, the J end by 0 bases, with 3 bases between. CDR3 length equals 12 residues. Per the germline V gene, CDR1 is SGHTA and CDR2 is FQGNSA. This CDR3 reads CASSPSTDTQYF. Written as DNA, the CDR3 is TGTGCCAGCAGCCCTAGCACAGATACGCAGTATTTT.

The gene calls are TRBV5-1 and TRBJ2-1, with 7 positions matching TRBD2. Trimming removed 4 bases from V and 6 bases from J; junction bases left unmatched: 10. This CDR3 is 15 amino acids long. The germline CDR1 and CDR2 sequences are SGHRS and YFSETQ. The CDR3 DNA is TGCGCCAGCAGCCCTGTCGCGGGAGCGGTCAATGAGCAGTTCTTC. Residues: CASSPVAGAVNEQFF.

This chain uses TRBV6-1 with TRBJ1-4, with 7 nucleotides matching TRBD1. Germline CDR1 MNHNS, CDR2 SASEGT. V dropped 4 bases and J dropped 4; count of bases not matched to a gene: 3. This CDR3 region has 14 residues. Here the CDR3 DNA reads TGTGCCAGCAGTGCACAGGGGTTTAATGAAAAACTGTTTTTT. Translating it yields CASSAQGFNEKLFF.

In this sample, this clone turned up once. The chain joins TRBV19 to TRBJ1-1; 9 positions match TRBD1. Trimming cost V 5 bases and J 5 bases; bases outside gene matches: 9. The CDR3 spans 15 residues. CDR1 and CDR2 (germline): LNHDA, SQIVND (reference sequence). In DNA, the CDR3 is TGTGCCAGTAGTGAACGACAGGGGGTCTTTACTGAAGCTTTCTTT. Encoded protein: CASSERQGVFTEAFF.

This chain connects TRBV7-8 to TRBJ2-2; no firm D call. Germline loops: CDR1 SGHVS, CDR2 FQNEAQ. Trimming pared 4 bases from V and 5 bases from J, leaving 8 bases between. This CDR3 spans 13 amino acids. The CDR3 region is CASSSPVTGELFF. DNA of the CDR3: TGTGCCAGCAGCTCCCCGGTTACCGGGGAGCTGTTTTTT.

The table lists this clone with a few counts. This CDR3 reads CASSEPGANTIYF. CDR3 DNA: TGTGCCAGCAGTGAGCCAGGCGCAAACACCATATATTTT. The gene calls are TRBV2 and TRBJ1-3; D uncertain. The CDR3 has 13 residues. Trimming removed 3 bases from V and 6 bases from J, with 9 bases in between. CDR1 SNHLY and CDR2 FYNNEI come from the germline V gene.

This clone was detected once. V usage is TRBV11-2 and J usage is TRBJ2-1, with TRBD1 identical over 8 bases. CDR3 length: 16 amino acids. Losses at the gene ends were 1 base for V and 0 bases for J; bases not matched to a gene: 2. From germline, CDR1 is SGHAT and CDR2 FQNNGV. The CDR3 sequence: CASSLGTGSSYNEQFF. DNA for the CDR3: TGTGCCAGCAGCTTAGGGACAGGGAGCTCCTACAATGAGCAGTTCTTC.

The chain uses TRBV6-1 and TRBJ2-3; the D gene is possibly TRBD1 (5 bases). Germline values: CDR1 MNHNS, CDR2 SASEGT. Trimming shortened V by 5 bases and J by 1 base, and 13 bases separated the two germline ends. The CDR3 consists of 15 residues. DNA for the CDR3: TGTGCCAGCAGTACCAGGACAATCCGCACAGATACGCAGTATTTT. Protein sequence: CASSTRTIRTDTQYF.

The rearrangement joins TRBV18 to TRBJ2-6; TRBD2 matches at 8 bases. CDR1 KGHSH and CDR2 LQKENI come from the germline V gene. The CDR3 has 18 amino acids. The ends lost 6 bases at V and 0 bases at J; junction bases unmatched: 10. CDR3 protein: CASSPAIAGSSGANVLTF. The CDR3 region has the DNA TGTGCCAGCTCTCCCGCGATAGCGGGGTCCTCTGGGGCCAACGTCCTGACTTTC.

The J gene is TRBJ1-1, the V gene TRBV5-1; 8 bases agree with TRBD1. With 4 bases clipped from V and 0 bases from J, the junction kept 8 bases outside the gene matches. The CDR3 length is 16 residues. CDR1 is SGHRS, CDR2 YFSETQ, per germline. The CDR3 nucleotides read TGCGCCAGCAGCCCTCGGACAGGGTTAATGAACACTGAAGCTTTCTTT. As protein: CASSPRTGLMNTEAFF.

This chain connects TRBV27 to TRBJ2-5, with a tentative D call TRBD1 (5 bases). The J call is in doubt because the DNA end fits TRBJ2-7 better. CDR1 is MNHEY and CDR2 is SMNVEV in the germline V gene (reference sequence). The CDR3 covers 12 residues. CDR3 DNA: TGTGCCAGCAGGGACAACTCCTACGAGCAGTACTTC. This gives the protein CASRDNSYEQYF.

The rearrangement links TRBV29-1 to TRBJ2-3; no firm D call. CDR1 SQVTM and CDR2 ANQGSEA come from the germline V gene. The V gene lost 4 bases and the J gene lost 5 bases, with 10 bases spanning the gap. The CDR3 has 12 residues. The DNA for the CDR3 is TGCAGCGTTGTTAACTGGGGAGATACGCAGTATTTT. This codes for CSVVNWGDTQYF.

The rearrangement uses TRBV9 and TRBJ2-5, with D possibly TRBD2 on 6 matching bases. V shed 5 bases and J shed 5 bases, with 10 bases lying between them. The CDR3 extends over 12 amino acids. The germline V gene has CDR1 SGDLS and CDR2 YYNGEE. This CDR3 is CASSGGTETQYF. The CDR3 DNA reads TGTGCCAGCAGTGGGGGGACGGAGACCCAGTACTTC.